Listed below are T cell receptor beta chains from one sample, sequenced in a study of shared clonotypes between healthy human individuals. Generated by immunoSEQ multiplex PCR, the TCRdb table keeps only in-frame clones and is missing some. The sample has around 2.1 million clones, about 92% seen once. Sequencing was carried out using naive CD8+ T cells from PBMCs. The receptor set was obtained from a man between 18 and 29 years old in good health. Some clones in this sample may be carry-over from other donors' samples. Both conserved end residues are part of each CDR3. D genes are given only for firm matches. Some rows have no size entry. The others give once, few or many, or a class for an expanded clone.

size,D,V,J,CDR3,DNA
once,TRBD1,TRBV2,TRBJ2-2,CASKTKDRANTGELFF,TGTGCCAGCAAAACTAAGGACAGGGCGAACACCGGGGAGCTGTTTTTT
.,.,TRBV19,TRBJ2-3,CASSWGTLTDTQYF,TGTGCCAGTAGTTGGGGGACTCTGACAGATACGCAGTATTTT
.,TRBD1,TRBV28,TRBJ1-1,CASEQGWNTEAFF,TGTGCCAGCGAACAGGGGTGGAACACTGAAGCTTTCTTT
.,.,TRBV6-6,TRBJ1-1,CASSYSFMNTEAFF,TGTGCCAGCAGTTACTCGTTTATGAACACTGAAGCTTTCTTT
.,TRBD1,TRBV19,TRBJ2-3,CASSIGTGSADTQYF,TGTGCCAGTAGTATCGGGACAGGGAGCGCAGATACGCAGTATTTT
.,TRBD2,TRBV15,TRBJ2-5,CATRELAGTETQYF,TGTGCCACCCGTGAACTAGCGGGAACAGAGACCCAGTACTTC
.,.,TRBV5-8,TRBJ2-7,CASSLDPGSSYEQYF,TGTGCCAGCAGCTTGGATCCAGGGAGCTCCTACGAGCAGTACTTC
.,TRBD2,TRBV28,TRBJ2-1,CASSLNREGTDEQFF,TGTGCCAGCAGTTTAAATCGGGAGGGAACAGATGAGCAGTTCTTC
.,.,TRBV9,TRBJ1-1,CASSVEEGRNTEAFF,TGTGCCAGCAGCGTAGAAGAGGGTCGGAACACTGAAGCTTTCTTT
.,.,TRBV23-1,TRBJ1-4,CASSLAPQPRNEKLFF,TGCGCCAGCAGTCTTGCTCCACAGCCAAGGAATGAAAAACTGTTTTTT
.,TRBD1,TRBV28,TRBJ2-1,CASSQWTGVFNEQFF,TGTGCCAGCAGTCAGTGGACAGGGGTCTTCAATGAGCAGTTCTTC
once,.,TRBV7-9,TRBJ2-3,CASSLALGTKETDTQYF,TGTGCCAGCAGCTTAGCTCTCGGGACCAAAGAAACAGATACGCAGTATTTT
.,.,TRBV29-1,TRBJ1-2,CSGDSFYGYTF,TGCAGCGGGGATTCTTTCTATGGCTACACCTTC
.,.,TRBV28,TRBJ2-2,CASSGVWVNTGELFF,TGTGCCAGCAGTGGGGTCTGGGTCAACACCGGGGAGCTGTTTTTT
.,TRBD2,TRBV11-2,TRBJ2-1,CASSPIGGRASLFRNEQFF,TGTGCCAGCAGCCCGATTGGCGGGAGGGCCTCGTTGTTCCGGAATGAGCAGTTCTTC
.,.,TRBV27,TRBJ2-7,CASSLGYGAYEQYF,TGTGCCAGCAGTTTAGGTTACGGGGCCTACGAGCAGTACTTC
.,.,TRBV7-3,TRBJ2-5,CASSLVGAGETQYF,TGTGCCAGCAGCCTAGTAGGGGCGGGGGAGACCCAGTACTTC
.,.,TRBV5-4,TRBJ2-1,CASSSRRESPYNEQFF,TGTGCCAGCAGCTCACGACGGGAGTCCCCCTACAATGAGCAGTTCTTC
.,TRBD1,TRBV19,TRBJ1-1,CASSIGTGPEAFF,TGTGCCAGTAGTATAGGGACAGGGCCTGAAGCTTTCTTT
.,.,TRBV18,TRBJ1-2,CASSPPEMGAGGYTF,TGTGCCAGCTCACCACCGGAGATGGGGGCGGGTGGCTACACCTTC
.,.,TRBV7-8,TRBJ2-3,CASSSSSFATDTQYF,TGTGCCAGCAGCTCCTCGTCATTTGCAACAGATACGCAGTATTTT
.,.,TRBV27,TRBJ2-7,CASSLWSGARVAYEQYF,TGTGCCAGCAGTTTATGGTCCGGGGCCCGCGTAGCCTACGAGCAGTACTTC
.,.,TRBV7-8,TRBJ2-2,CASSFSPHRAVAGELFF,TGTGCCAGCAGCTTTTCCCCTCACAGGGCCGTGGCCGGGGAGCTGTTTTTT
.,TRBD2,TRBV7-2,TRBJ2-7,CASSLIAGGTYEQYF,TGTGCCAGCAGCCTGATAGCGGGAGGTACCTACGAGCAGTACTTC
few,.,TRBV5-1,TRBJ1-2,CASTHLMAGATAGYTF,TGCGCCAGCACCCATTTAATGGCAGGGGCGACGGCTGGCTACACCTTC
.,.,TRBV11-2,TRBJ2-7,CASSLDWTTAYEQYF,TGTGCCAGCAGCTTAGACTGGACAACCGCCTACGAGCAGTACTTC
.,TRBD2,TRBV11-2,TRBJ2-7,CASSSISGRYEQYF,TGTGCCAGCAGCTCGATTAGCGGGAGGTACGAGCAGTACTTC
.,.,TRBV28,TRBJ2-3,CASNGEDSLTDTQYF,TGTGCCAGCAACGGTGAGGACAGCTTGACAGATACGCAGTATTTT
.,.,TRBV27,TRBJ2-1,CASSLRGPYNEQFF,TGTGCCAGCAGCCTCAGGGGCCCCTACAATGAGCAGTTCTTC
.,TRBD1,TRBV28,TRBJ2-3,CASRTGTGGAGLAGTDTQYF,TGTGCCAGCAGGACCGGGACAGGGGGCGCCGGGCTAGCAGGCACAGATACGCAGTATTTT
.,TRBD2,TRBV6-5,TRBJ2-1,CATAGVVDEQFF,TGTGCCACAGCGGGAGTGGTCGATGAGCAGTTCTTC
once,TRBD1,TRBV27,TRBJ1-2,CASSPRQGDYGYTF,TGTGCCAGCAGTCCAAGACAGGGTGACTATGGCTACACCTTC
.,.,TRBV30,TRBJ1-1,CAWATLYTEAFF,TGTGCCTGGGCGACTCTGTACACTGAAGCTTTCTTT
.,TRBD2,TRBV2,TRBJ2-1,CASSGAPSGSSYNEQFF,TGTGCCAGCAGCGGCGCCCCCAGCGGGAGCTCCTACAATGAGCAGTTCTTC
.,.,TRBV11-1,TRBJ2-7,CASSPNLEQYF,TGTGCCAGCAGCCCAAACCTCGAGCAGTACTTC
.,.,TRBV7-8,TRBJ1-1,CASSLALGDGGTEAFF,TGTGCCAGCAGCTTAGCGCTCGGGGACGGTGGCACTGAAGCTTTCTTT
.,.,TRBV7-9,TRBJ1-3,CASSFETAVKGIYF,TGTGCCAGCAGCTTCGAGACAGCCGTTAAGGGCATATATTTT
once,.,TRBV2,TRBJ2-2,CASTTPERGGANTGELFF,TGTGCCAGTACTACCCCCGAGAGGGGCGGAGCTAACACCGGGGAGCTGTTTTTT
.,TRBD1,TRBV29-1,TRBJ2-5,CSVGTGGQETQYF,TGCAGCGTTGGTACAGGGGGGCAAGAGACCCAGTACTTC
.,TRBD1,TRBV19,TRBJ1-1,CASSIGGTGGTEAFF,TGTGCCAGTAGTATAGGGGGGACAGGGGGAACTGAAGCTTTCTTT
.,.,TRBV5-1,TRBJ2-7,CASSLVLNSYEQYF,TGCGCCAGCAGCTTAGTACTTAACTCCTACGAGCAGTACTTC
.,.,TRBV25-1,TRBJ1-2,CATLGGALSLYGYTF,TGTGCCACGCTGGGGGGGGCGCTTAGTCTCTATGGCTACACCTTC
once,.,TRBV19,TRBJ2-7,CASAGTKIYEQYF,TGTGCCAGTGCTGGGACAAAAATATACGAGCAGTACTTC
.,.,TRBV28,TRBJ2-5,CASSLSGAGETQYF,TGTGCCAGCAGTTTATCCGGGGCAGGGGAGACCCAGTACTTC
.,.,TRBV5-6,TRBJ2-7,CASAQGGEQYF,TGTGCAAGCGCGCAGGGGGGCGAGCAGTACTTC
.,.,TRBV7-6,TRBJ2-2,CASSLDGLVNTGELFF,TGTGCCAGCAGCTTAGATGGACTCGTGAACACCGGGGAGCTGTTTTTT
.,.,TRBV13,TRBJ2-7,CASSPPPIGNYEQYF,TGTGCCAGCAGCCCCCCTCCGATTGGGAACTACGAGCAGTACTTC